These 27 T cell receptor beta chains came from one sample sequenced in a study of neurological immune-mediated disorders. TCRdb reprocessed the 5' RACE reads via MiXCR and lists one record per CDR3 protein. The sample has 120,000 or so distinct CDR3 sequences; 3% to 3.5% are singletons. Source material: PBMCs. These receptors were taken from a woman aged 25-40 years with multiple sclerosis.

This clonotype was picked up many times. CDR3 sequence (DNA): TGTGCCAGCACCTCACGCGGGTATGGCTACACCTTC. Translating gives CASTSRGYGYTF. This rearrangement joins TRBV6-1 to TRBJ1-2; no firm D call. Trimming removed 7 bases from V and 5 bases from J, with 11 bases in between. CDR1 and CDR2 (germline): MNHNS, SASEGT. The CDR3 is 12 residues long.

Ten or more counts support this clonotype. The CDR3 region has the DNA TGTGCCATCAGTTCAGACAGGGGGAGCAATCAGCCCCAGCATTTT. Residues: CAISSDRGSNQPQHF. The chain employs TRBV10-3 and TRBJ1-5; TRBD1 agrees at 9 bases. The CDR3 covers 15 residues. J gave up 1 base and V 5 bases, and 3 bases lay outside the gene matches. Germline CDR1 reads ENHRY; CDR2 reads SYGVKD.

This clonotype occurred many times. The chain has TRBV5-1 and TRBJ1-4; 7 nucleotides line up with TRBD1. V shed 4 bases, J shed 7 bases, and the junction held 7 bases outside the gene matches. CDR1 is SGHRS, CDR2 YFSETQ, per germline. This CDR3 is built from 14 residues. As DNA, the CDR3 is TGCGCCAGCAGCAATGTACAGGGGTTTGAAAAACTGTTTTTT. Residues: CASSNVQGFEKLFF.

This clonotype was picked up many times. The chain has TRBV20-1 and TRBJ2-2; 7 nucleotides line up with TRBD1. The CDR3 is made up of 15 amino acids. Germline CDR1 and CDR2: DFQATT and SNEGSKA (reference sequence). J was trimmed by 4 bases and V by 2 bases; bases with no gene match: 7. CDR3 region: CSARQDRVSTGELFF. The CDR3 coding sequence is TGCAGTGCTAGACAAGACAGGGTCAGCACCGGGGAGCTGTTTTTT.

This sequence joins TRBV12-3 or TRBV12-4 and TRBJ1-2; 10 bases match TRBD1. V shed 3 bases and J 8 bases; nucleotides not matched to a gene: 9. This CDR3 is 15 amino acids long. This CDR3 is CASSLVGQGMGGYTF. The CDR3 nucleotides read TGTGCCAGCAGTTTGGTGGGACAGGGGATGGGCGGCTACACCTTC.

This clonotype was found many times. This rearrangement joins TRBV6-4 to TRBJ2-1; possibly TRBD2 for D (5 bases). CDR3 length: 15 residues. Germline lookup yields CDR1 MRHNA and CDR2 SNTAGT. Trimming shortened V by 3 bases and J by 0 bases, and 9 bases separated the two germline ends. The CDR3 protein is CASSENGDSYNEQFF. The CDR3 region has the DNA TGTGCCAGCAGTGAAAACGGGGACTCCTACAATGAGCAGTTCTTC.

This clonotype was seen repeatedly, ten times or more. The chain links TRBV12-3 or TRBV12-4 to TRBJ1-1; a possible D gene is TRBD1 (6 bases). The CDR3 loop spans 13 amino acids. Deletions cut 6 bases from V and 14 bases from J, with 22 bases between. The CDR3 DNA reads as TGTGCCAGCAGACCATGGGGTGGGACAACGGGGTTCTTT. Translating it yields CASRPWGGTTGFF.

The chain uses TRBV10-3 and TRBJ2-2; possibly TRBD2 for D (5 bases). V lost 7 bases, J lost 4 bases, and 13 bases lay in between. Germline lookup yields CDR1 ENHRY and CDR2 SYGVKD. The CDR3 totals 14 residues. This CDR3 is CAIIGGTTTGELFF. The CDR3, as DNA: TGTGCCATCATAGGAGGTACCACCACCGGGGAGCTGTTTTTT.

This clonotype was counted at least ten times. This sequence joins TRBV15 and TRBJ2-4, with no clear D. The CDR3 loop spans 14 amino acids. Trimming stripped 0 bases from V and 10 bases from J, with 13 bases between. The V gene's germline CDR1 is LNHNV and CDR2 YYDKDF (reference sequence). The CDR3 DNA follows: TGTGCCACCAGCAGAGAAGACACCCAGAGGATTCAGTACTTC. Its protein is CATSREDTQRIQYF.

This clonotype was counted many times. The chain has TRBV19 and TRBJ2-7; 14 bases line up with TRBD2. Trimming removed 7 bases from V and 3 bases from J; junction bases left unmatched: 8. The CDR3 is 16 amino acids. Germline V gene data show CDR1 as LNHDA and CDR2 as SQIVND (reference sequence). The CDR3 DNA follows: TGTGCCAGTACCGGACTAGCGGGAGGCTGGAACTACGAGCAGTACTTC. It translates to CASTGLAGGWNYEQYF.

This clonotype was recorded many times. This sequence joins TRBV14 and TRBJ2-2, with 7 bases matching TRBD2. This CDR3 is 17 amino acids long. Per germline, CDR1 SGHDN and CDR2 FVKESK. The V gene end was trimmed by 6 bases and the J gene end by 2 bases; junction bases not matched to a gene: 12. The CDR3 nucleotides read TGTGCCAGCAGGCACGGCATAGCGGGCCCTAACACCGGGGAGCTGTTTTTT. Amino acid sequence: CASRHGIAGPNTGELFF.

This clonotype was recorded at least ten times. The chain employs TRBV20-1 and TRBJ2-7; the D gene is possibly TRBD1 (5 bases). This CDR3 contains 14 residues. Germline V gene data show CDR1 as DFQATT and CDR2 as SNEGSKA (reference sequence). Trimming stripped 0 bases from V and 0 bases from J, with 9 bases between. The CDR3 loop is CSARDITGSYEQYF. In DNA, the CDR3 is TGCAGTGCTAGAGATATCACAGGCTCCTACGAGCAGTACTTC.

This clonotype was detected ten times or more. The chain uses TRBV5-4 and TRBJ2-1; 8 nucleotides agree with TRBD2. Looked up from germline, CDR1 is SGHNT and CDR2 is YYREEE (reference sequence). The J segment lost 7 bases and the V segment lost 2 bases, leaving 8 bases of the junction unmatched. This CDR3 is 15 amino acids long. The CDR3 DNA follows: TGTGCCAGCAGCTTAGGGCCAGCGGGAGTAAATGAGCAGTTCTTC. Its protein product is CASSLGPAGVNEQFF.

This clonotype has at least ten counts. The chain joins TRBV24-1 to TRBJ1-2, with 8 bases that match TRBD1. V lost 4 bases and J lost 7; bases outside the gene matches: 1. Germline V lookup: CDR1 KGHDR, CDR2 SFDVKD. The CDR3 covers 12 residues. The CDR3 DNA follows: TGTGCCACCAGTGACACAGGGGGTGGCTACACCTTC. This codes for CATSDTGGGYTF.

This clonotype appeared many times. The chain employs TRBV2 and TRBJ2-1; 13 bases fit TRBD2. CDR1 is SNHLY, CDR2 FYNNEI, per germline. The ends lost 6 bases at V and 8 bases at J; junction bases unmatched: 4. The CDR3 runs to 14 residues. Here the CDR3 reads CASRRTSGSHEQFF. For the CDR3, the DNA is TGTGCCAGCAGAAGGACTAGCGGGAGCCATGAGCAGTTCTTC.

This clonotype occurred many times. DNA of the CDR3: TGTGCCAGCTCACCAAGAGGTGGGGGTAACACTGAAGCTTTCTTT. Translating gives CASSPRGGGNTEAFF. The V and J genes are TRBV18 and TRBJ1-1; possible D gene TRBD1, 5 bases. Trimming shortened V by 2 bases and J by 2 bases, and 12 bases separated the two germline ends. CDR1 KGHSH and CDR2 LQKENI come from the germline V gene. The CDR3 consists of 15 residues.

This clonotype has just a few counts. This may be a read error: a much more frequent sequence differs by one nucleotide. The chain uses TRBV9 and TRBJ2-3; D is unclear. This CDR3 comprises 12 residues. Germline V CDR1 and CDR2: SGDLS, YYNGEE. The CDR3: CASSVGVDKQYF. In DNA form, the CDR3 reads TGTGCCAGCAGCGTAGGGGTAGATAAGCAGTATTTT.

This clonotype came up many times. The chain combines TRBV5-1 with TRBJ1-2; 9 nucleotides line up with TRBD1. The CDR3 is 14 residues long. V lost 4 bases to trimming and J lost 8 bases; unmatched junction nucleotides: 9. The germline gives CDR1 SGHRS, CDR2 YFSETQ. In DNA form, the CDR3 reads TGCGCCAGCAGCCCCGGTCGGGACAGGGACGGCTACACCTTC. This codes for CASSPGRDRDGYTF.

There are many counts of this clonotype. The chain employs TRBV20-1 and TRBJ2-1; 10 bases fit TRBD2. The CDR3 covers 15 residues. The V gene's germline CDR1 is DFQATT and CDR2 SNEGSKA (reference sequence). With V trimmed by 2 bases and J by 4 bases, 5 bases remained unmatched. This CDR3 is CSARQREGSYNEQFF. In DNA form, the CDR3 reads TGCAGTGCTAGACAGCGGGAGGGTTCTTACAATGAGCAGTTCTTC.

This clonotype was seen ten or more times. The chain links TRBV9 to TRBJ1-2, with 7 bases fitting TRBD1. V was pared by 2 bases and J by 4 bases, with 8 bases of the junction left unmatched. From germline, CDR1 is SGDLS and CDR2 YYNGEE. This CDR3 spans 15 amino acids. In DNA, the CDR3 is TGTGCCAGCAGCGTCGGACAGGCCCTTGGCTATGGCTACACCTTC. It specifies CASSVGQALGYGYTF.

This clonotype was detected ten times or more. The chain recombines TRBV12-3 or TRBV12-4 with TRBJ1-3; TRBD1 is a possible D gene (5 bases). V lost 3 bases and J lost 2, with 11 bases in between. The CDR3 runs to 15 residues. CDR3 bases: TGTGCCAGCAGTTTTCAGAGAGGGGCTGGAAACACCATATATTTT. It specifies CASSFQRGAGNTIYF.

At least ten counts were recorded for this clonotype. This CDR3 reads CASSSPTRTSGNEQFF. DNA for the CDR3: TGTGCCAGCAGCTCCCCCACGAGGACTAGCGGCAATGAGCAGTTCTTC. V gene TRBV7-6 combines with J gene TRBJ2-1; 10 bases fit TRBD2. Germline CDR1 reads SGHVS; CDR2 reads FNYEAQ. The CDR3 is made up of 16 amino acids. The trim removed 4 bases at V and 6 bases at J, leaving 9 bases unmatched.

This clonotype was counted ten times or more. This chain links TRBV20-1 with TRBJ2-1; D remains unclear. There are 12 residues in the CDR3. V lost 5 bases and J lost 6, with 11 bases in between. In germline, CDR1 is DFQATT, CDR2 SNEGSKA (reference sequence). For the CDR3, the DNA is TGCAGTGCTCCGCCTTCTGGCAATGAGCAGTTCTTC. Its translation: CSAPPSGNEQFF.

This clonotype has at least ten counts. The chain uses TRBV7-9 and TRBJ2-5; unclear D gene. This CDR3 spans 14 amino acids. The V end lost 2 bases, the J end lost 5 bases, and 12 bases lay between the germline ends. The germline V gene encodes CDR1 SEHNR and CDR2 FQNEAQ (reference sequence). This CDR3 is CASSLSPMLETQYF. Here the CDR3 DNA reads TGTGCCAGCAGCTTATCTCCTATGTTGGAGACCCAGTACTTC.

In this sample, this clonotype turned up many times. The chain is built from TRBV20-1 and TRBJ2-5; D not certain. CDR1 is DFQATT, CDR2 SNEGSKA, per germline (reference sequence). With 6 bases removed from V and 2 bases from J, the gap between germline ends came to 16 bases. The CDR3 spans 14 residues. The CDR3 nucleotides read TGCAGTGCCCCCGCCGGGTGGGTTCAAGAGACCCAGTACTTC. Amino acids: CSAPAGWVQETQYF.

Notes on this clonotype: Being one base from a much bigger clone, this may be a read error. The chain joins TRBV29-1 to TRBJ2-3; tentatively, D is TRBD1 (6 bases). The CDR3 sequence is 13 residues long. Germline CDR1 and CDR2: SQVTM and ANQGSEA. Trimming shortened V by 8 bases and J by 2 bases, and 14 bases separated the two germline ends. The CDR3 loop reads CSCDRILTDTQYF. As DNA, the CDR3 is TGCAGCTGCGACAGGATACTCACAGATACGCAGTATTTT.

This clonotype was seen repeatedly, ten times or more. The chain joins TRBV7-9 to TRBJ1-1, with D hard to call. The V gene's germline CDR1 is SEHNR and CDR2 FQNEAQ (reference sequence). The V end was cut by 5 bases, the J end by 0 bases, with 25 bases between. The CDR3 length is 19 residues. This chain's CDR3 is CASSPMGQGGSAVNTEAFF. The CDR3, as DNA: TGTGCCAGCAGCCCAATGGGTCAAGGAGGGTCGGCTGTGAACACTGAAGCTTTCTTT.